A selection of T cell receptor beta chains follows, all from one sample in a study of T cell responses to AZD1222 COVID-19 vaccine. Using immunoSEQ multiplex PCR, the repertoire was profiled, and TCRdb retains in-frame clones only, with some absent. This sample has more than 95,000 clones; 80% to 95% occur once, and the top ten carry 4% to 5.5%. The sample consisted of peripheral blood, taken on day 0 of AZD1222 vaccination. These receptors all stem from an adult in good health. The CDR3 runs from the conserved cysteine through the conserved F or W. The D gene is left open where the match is weak. Clone size is shown for a subset of rows, as once, few, many or a class of expanded clone.

CDR3aa: CEPGGPFYEQYF
CDR3nt: TGCGAACCCGGGGGGCCTTTCTACGAGCAGTACTTC
abundance: .
d_gene: .
j_gene: TRBJ2-7
v_gene: TRBV7-2

CDR3aa: CASSSAWGSGNTIYF
CDR3nt: TGTGCCAGCAGTTCCGCCTGGGGTTCTGGAAACACCATATATTTT
abundance: .
d_gene: .
j_gene: TRBJ1-3
v_gene: TRBV6-5

CDR3aa: CASSRSRTGGSYTF
CDR3nt: TGTGCCAGCAGCCGCTCACGGACAGGGGGCAGCTACACCTTC
abundance: once
d_gene: TRBD1
j_gene: TRBJ1-2
v_gene: TRBV7-9

CDR3aa: CASSPRDVRVGYTF
CDR3nt: TGTGCCAGCAGCCCCCGGGACGTGCGAGTAGGCTACACCTTC
abundance: .
d_gene: .
j_gene: TRBJ1-2
v_gene: TRBV3-1/TRBV3-2

CDR3aa: CASSLDREGNTIYF
CDR3nt: TGCGCCAGCAGCTTGGACAGGGAGGGAAACACCATATATTTT
abundance: .
d_gene: .
j_gene: TRBJ1-3
v_gene: TRBV5-1

CDR3aa: CASRKQGDTQYF
CDR3nt: TGTGCCAGCAGAAAACAGGGAGATACGCAGTATTTT
abundance: medium-sized
d_gene: .
j_gene: TRBJ2-3
v_gene: TRBV27

CDR3aa: CASRPRQHEAFF
CDR3nt: TGTGCCAGCAGACCTAGACAGCATGAAGCTTTCTTT
abundance: .
d_gene: .
j_gene: TRBJ1-1
v_gene: TRBV12-3/TRBV12-4

CDR3aa: CASSIAQGVRSPLHF
CDR3nt: TGTGCCAGTAGTATAGCCCAGGGCGTACGTTCACCCCTCCACTTT
abundance: .
d_gene: .
j_gene: TRBJ1-6
v_gene: TRBV19

CDR3aa: CAISVGPRASYEQYF
CDR3nt: TGTGCCATCAGTGTTGGGCCGAGGGCCTCCTACGAGCAGTACTTC
abundance: .
d_gene: .
j_gene: TRBJ2-7
v_gene: TRBV10-3

CDR3aa: CASRQYAGDTQYF
CDR3nt: TGTGCCAGCAGACAATACGCCGGAGATACGCAGTATTTT
abundance: .
d_gene: .
j_gene: TRBJ2-3
v_gene: TRBV28

CDR3aa: CASSPVRGLSGYTF
CDR3nt: TGTGCCAGCAGCCCCGTTAGGGGGTTGAGTGGCTACACCTTC
abundance: .
d_gene: .
j_gene: TRBJ1-2
v_gene: TRBV7-9

CDR3aa: CASSPQDRDTQYF
CDR3nt: TGTGCCAGCTCACCTCAGGACCGAGATACGCAGTATTTT
abundance: .
d_gene: .
j_gene: TRBJ2-3
v_gene: TRBV18

CDR3aa: CASSQGQNTEAFF
CDR3nt: TGTGCCAGCAGTCAGGGACAGAACACTGAAGCTTTCTTT
abundance: .
d_gene: .
j_gene: TRBJ1-1
v_gene: TRBV28

CDR3aa: CASRPRQGWNTEAFF
CDR3nt: TGTGCCAGCAGACCCCGACAGGGGTGGAACACTGAAGCTTTCTTT
abundance: .
d_gene: TRBD1
j_gene: TRBJ1-1
v_gene: TRBV6-5

CDR3aa: CATCRTGSYEQYF
CDR3nt: TGTGCCACCTGTAGGACAGGGTCGTACGAGCAGTACTTC
abundance: .
d_gene: TRBD1
j_gene: TRBJ2-7
v_gene: TRBV6-5

CDR3aa: CASSVRQESSYEQYF
CDR3nt: TGTGCCAGCAGCGTAAGACAGGAAAGCTCCTACGAGCAGTACTTC
abundance: .
d_gene: .
j_gene: TRBJ2-7
v_gene: TRBV21-1

CDR3aa: CASSGQGAGSTEAFF
CDR3nt: TGTGCCAGCAGTGGACAGGGGGCAGGGAGTACTGAAGCTTTCTTT
abundance: .
d_gene: TRBD1
j_gene: TRBJ1-1
v_gene: TRBV28

CDR3aa: CASSIRQGDAQPQHF
CDR3nt: TGTGCCAGTAGTATAAGACAGGGGGATGCTCAGCCCCAGCATTTT
abundance: .
d_gene: TRBD1
j_gene: TRBJ1-5
v_gene: TRBV19

CDR3aa: CASSLGGENYEQYF
CDR3nt: TGTGCCAGCAGCTTGGGGGGGGAAAACTACGAGCAGTACTTC
abundance: .
d_gene: TRBD2
j_gene: TRBJ2-7
v_gene: TRBV7-7

CDR3aa: CASSDSTASLTLRVAKNIQYF
CDR3nt: TGTGCCAGCAGTGACTCCACCGCATCCCTTACCCTTCGGGTAGCCAAAAACATTCAGTACTTC
abundance: .
d_gene: .
j_gene: TRBJ2-4
v_gene: TRBV6-4

CDR3aa: CASSARGQGDYGYTF
CDR3nt: TGTGCCAGCAGCGCAAGGGGACAGGGGGACTATGGCTACACCTTC
abundance: .
d_gene: TRBD1
j_gene: TRBJ1-2
v_gene: TRBV3-1/TRBV3-2

CDR3aa: CASSFSGSTDTQYF
CDR3nt: TGTGCCAGCAGCTTTAGCGGGAGCACAGATACGCAGTATTTT
abundance: .
d_gene: TRBD2
j_gene: TRBJ2-3
v_gene: TRBV5-4

CDR3aa: CASSQDDRDEQYF
CDR3nt: TGTGCCAGCAGCCAAGATGATAGGGACGAGCAGTACTTC
abundance: .
d_gene: .
j_gene: TRBJ2-7
v_gene: TRBV3-1/TRBV3-2

CDR3aa: CASSQEGIGQPQHF
CDR3nt: TGCGCCAGCAGCCAAGAGGGGATAGGGCAGCCCCAGCATTTT
abundance: .
d_gene: .
j_gene: TRBJ1-5
v_gene: TRBV4-1

CDR3aa: CAWNLVAGTGYGYTF
CDR3nt: TGTGCCTGGAATTTAGTTGCCGGGACAGGGTATGGCTACACCTTC
abundance: few
d_gene: TRBD1
j_gene: TRBJ1-2
v_gene: TRBV30

CDR3aa: CASSRGDGANVLTF
CDR3nt: TGCGCCAGCAGCAGGGGGGATGGGGCCAACGTCCTGACTTTC
abundance: .
d_gene: .
j_gene: TRBJ2-6
v_gene: TRBV4-1

CDR3aa: CASGVDYRTQYF
CDR3nt: TGTGCCAGCGGGGTGGACTATAGGACCCAGTACTTC
abundance: .
d_gene: .
j_gene: TRBJ2-5
v_gene: TRBV7-9

CDR3aa: CASSFQGSETQYF
CDR3nt: TGTGCCAGCAGCTTTCAAGGGTCCGAGACCCAGTACTTC
abundance: .
d_gene: .
j_gene: TRBJ2-5
v_gene: TRBV7-2

CDR3aa: CATSMGTQNQPQHF
CDR3nt: TGTGCCACCAGCATGGGGACACAGAATCAGCCCCAGCATTTT
abundance: .
d_gene: .
j_gene: TRBJ1-5
v_gene: TRBV15

CDR3aa: CASSINRGGYEKLFF
CDR3nt: TGTGCCAGCAGTATAAACAGGGGAGGTTATGAAAAACTGTTTTTT
abundance: .
d_gene: TRBD1
j_gene: TRBJ1-4
v_gene: TRBV2

CDR3aa: CASSWGQASTEQYF
CDR3nt: TGTGCCAGCAGCTGGGGACAGGCCTCAACCGAGCAGTACTTC
abundance: few
d_gene: TRBD1
j_gene: TRBJ2-7
v_gene: TRBV7-8